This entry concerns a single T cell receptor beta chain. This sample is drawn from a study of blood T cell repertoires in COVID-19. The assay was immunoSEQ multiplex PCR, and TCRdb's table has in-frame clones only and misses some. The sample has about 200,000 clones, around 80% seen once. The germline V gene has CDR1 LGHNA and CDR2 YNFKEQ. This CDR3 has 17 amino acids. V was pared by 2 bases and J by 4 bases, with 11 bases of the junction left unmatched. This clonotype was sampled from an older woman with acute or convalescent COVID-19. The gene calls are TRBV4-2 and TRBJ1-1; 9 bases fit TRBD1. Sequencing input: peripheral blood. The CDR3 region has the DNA TGTGCCAGCAGCCAAATCCTCCCCACAGGGGGCGGCACTGAAGCTTTCTTT. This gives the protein CASSQILPTGGGTEAFF.